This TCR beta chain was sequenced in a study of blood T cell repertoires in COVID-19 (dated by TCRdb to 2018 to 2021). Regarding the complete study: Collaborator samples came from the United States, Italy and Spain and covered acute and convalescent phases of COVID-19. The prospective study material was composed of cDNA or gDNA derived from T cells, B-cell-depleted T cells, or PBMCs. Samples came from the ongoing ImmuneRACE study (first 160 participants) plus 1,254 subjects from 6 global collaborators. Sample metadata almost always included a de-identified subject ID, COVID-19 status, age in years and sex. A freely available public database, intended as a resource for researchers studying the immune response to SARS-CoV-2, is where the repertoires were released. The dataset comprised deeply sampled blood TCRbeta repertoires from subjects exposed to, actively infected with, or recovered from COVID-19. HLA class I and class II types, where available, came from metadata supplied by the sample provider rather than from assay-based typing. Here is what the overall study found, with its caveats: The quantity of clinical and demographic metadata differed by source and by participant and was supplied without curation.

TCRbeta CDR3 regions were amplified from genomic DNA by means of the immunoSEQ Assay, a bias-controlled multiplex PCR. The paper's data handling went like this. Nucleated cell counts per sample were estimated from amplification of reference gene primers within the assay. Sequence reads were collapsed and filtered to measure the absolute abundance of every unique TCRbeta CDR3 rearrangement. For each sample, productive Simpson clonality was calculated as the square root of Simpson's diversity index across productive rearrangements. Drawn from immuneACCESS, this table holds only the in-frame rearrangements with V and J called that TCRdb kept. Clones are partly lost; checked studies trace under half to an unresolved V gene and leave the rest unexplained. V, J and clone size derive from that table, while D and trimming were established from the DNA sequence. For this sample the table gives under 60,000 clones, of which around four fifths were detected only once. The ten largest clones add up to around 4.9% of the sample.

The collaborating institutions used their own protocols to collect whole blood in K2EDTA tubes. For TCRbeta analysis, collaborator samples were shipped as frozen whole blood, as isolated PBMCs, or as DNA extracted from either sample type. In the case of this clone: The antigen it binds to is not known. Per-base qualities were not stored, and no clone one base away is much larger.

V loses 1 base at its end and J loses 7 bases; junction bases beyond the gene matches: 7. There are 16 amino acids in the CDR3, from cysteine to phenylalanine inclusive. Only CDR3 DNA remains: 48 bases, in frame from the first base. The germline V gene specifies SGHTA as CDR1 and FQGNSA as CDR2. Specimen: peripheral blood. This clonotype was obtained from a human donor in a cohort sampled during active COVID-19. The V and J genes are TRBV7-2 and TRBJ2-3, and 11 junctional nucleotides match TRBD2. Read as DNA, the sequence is TGTGCCAGCAGCTTAGATGTGGCTAGCGGGGGGAATACGCAGTATTTT. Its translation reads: CASSLDVASGGNTQYF.